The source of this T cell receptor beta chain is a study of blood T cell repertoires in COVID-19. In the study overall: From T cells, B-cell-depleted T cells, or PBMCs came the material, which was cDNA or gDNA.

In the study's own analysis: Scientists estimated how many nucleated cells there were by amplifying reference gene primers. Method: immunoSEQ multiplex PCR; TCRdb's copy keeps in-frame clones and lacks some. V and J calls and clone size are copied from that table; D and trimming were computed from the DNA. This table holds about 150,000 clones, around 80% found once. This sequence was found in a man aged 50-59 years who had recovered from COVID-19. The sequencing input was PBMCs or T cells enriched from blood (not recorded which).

The CDR3 nucleotides read TGTGCCAGCTTCGGCCCCTGGGCGGTAGCGGGGGGAGAGACCCAGTACTTC. Translation gives CASFGPWAVAGGETQYF. The J gene is TRBJ2-5, the V gene TRBV28, with 10 bases that match TRBD2. After removal of 8 bases from V and 4 bases from J, the junction contained 16 bases not matched to a gene. The CDR3 covers 17 residues. Germline V gene data show CDR1 as MDHEN and CDR2 as SYDVKM.